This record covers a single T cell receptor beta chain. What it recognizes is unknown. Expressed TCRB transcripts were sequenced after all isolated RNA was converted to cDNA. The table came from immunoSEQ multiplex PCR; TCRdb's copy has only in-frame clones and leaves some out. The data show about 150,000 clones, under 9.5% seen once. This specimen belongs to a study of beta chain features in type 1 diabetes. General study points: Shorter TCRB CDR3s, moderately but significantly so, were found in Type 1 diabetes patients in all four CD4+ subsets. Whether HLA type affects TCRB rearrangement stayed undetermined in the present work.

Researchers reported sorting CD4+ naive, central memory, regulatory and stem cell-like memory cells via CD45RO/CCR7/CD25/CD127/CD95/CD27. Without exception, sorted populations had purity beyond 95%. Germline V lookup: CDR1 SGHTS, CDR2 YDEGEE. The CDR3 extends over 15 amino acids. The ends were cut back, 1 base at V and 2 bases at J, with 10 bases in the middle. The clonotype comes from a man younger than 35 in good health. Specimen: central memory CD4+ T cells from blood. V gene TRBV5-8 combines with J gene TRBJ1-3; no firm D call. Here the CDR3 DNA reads TGTGCCAGCAGCTTGAGAGGGCTTCCTGGAAACACCATATATTTT. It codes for CASSLRGLPGNTIYF.